A selection of T cell receptor beta chains follows, all from one sample in a study of T cell repertoires in cytomegalovirus infection. TCRdb independently ran MiXCR on the reads; one entry per CDR3 protein. This table has roughly 730,000 distinct CDR3 sequences, around a third appearing once. These receptors lack a known antigen. Sequenced here: cultured PBMCs, sampled from culture after CMV antigen stimulation. These TCRs come from a human donor in good health (CMV status not recorded). Some clones in this sample may be carry-over from other donors' samples. Both conserved end residues are part of each CDR3. D genes are given only for firm matches. The listing skips clone size in some rows; elsewhere it reads once, few, many or a size class.

17 | TRBJ2-7 | TRBV12-3/TRBV12-4 | - | - | TGTGCCAGCAGTTCCCCAGCGGGACGTGGACAGGCCTACGAGCAGTACTTC | CASSSPAGRGQAYEQYF
13 | TRBJ2-5 | TRBV6-1 | TRBD2 | few | TGTGCCAGCGGACTAGAGGGTGGAGAGACCCAGTACTTC | CASGLEGGETQYF
16 | TRBJ2-3 | TRBV12-3/TRBV12-4 | TRBD2 | - | TGTGCCAGCAGTCCCATTCGAGCGGGATTGGTTGATACGCAGTATTTT | CASSPIRAGLVDTQYF
16 | TRBJ1-1 | TRBV9 | - | - | TGTGCCAGCAGCGTAGGAATTACAGGGATTAACACTGAAGCTTTCTTT | CASSVGITGINTEAFF
12 | TRBJ2-6 | TRBV28 | - | few | TGTGCCAGCAGTATGAGGGATGACGTCCTGACTTTC | CASSMRDDVLTF
14 | TRBJ2-1 | TRBV19 | - | few | TGTGCCAGTAGTATCGGGACCACGGACCATGAGCAGTTCTTC | CASSIGTTDHEQFF
14 | TRBJ1-4 | TRBV5-6 | - | - | TGTGCCGTACCCCCGAGGGAAGCGCATGAAAAACTGTTTTTT | CAVPPREAHEKLFF
13 | TRBJ1-5 | TRBV25-1 | - | - | TGTGCCAGCAGCCCGGGACTCTATCAGCCCCAGCATTTT | CASSPGLYQPQHF
15 | TRBJ2-2 | TRBV4-1 | - | few | TGCGCCAGCAGCCGCCTTAGTGTTAGCACCGGGGAGCTGTTTTTT | CASSRLSVSTGELFF
15 | TRBJ2-3 | TRBV12-3/TRBV12-4 | - | few | TGTGCCAGCACCGAGGTCGGCGCCGTCACAGATACGCAGTATTTT | CASTEVGAVTDTQYF
14 | TRBJ1-2 | TRBV5-4 | - | once | TGTGCCAGCAGCTCCGACCAAGTCTTCTATGGCTACACCTTC | CASSSDQVFYGYTF
13 | TRBJ2-1 | TRBV4-3 | - | few | TGCGCCAGCAGCCAAGGCGGTGGGGATGAGCAGTTCTTC | CASSQGGGDEQFF
14 | TRBJ1-3 | TRBV12-3/TRBV12-4 | - | - | TGTGCCAGCAGTTTAGCGTACTCTGGAAACACCATATATTTT | CASSLAYSGNTIYF
11 | TRBJ1-1 | TRBV11-2 | - | few | TGTGCCAGCAGCGGGGGCCTTTCAGCTTTCTTT | CASSGGLSAFF
19 | TRBJ2-3 | TRBV6-5 | TRBD2 | - | TGTGCCAGCAGTTACTCGATGGGGGTGGCCGGGGGGGGCACAGATACGCAGTATTTT | CASSYSMGVAGGGTDTQYF
13 | TRBJ2-1 | TRBV6-2/TRBV6-3 | - | once | TGTGCCAGCACCAGATCTAGGGGCCATGAGCAGTTCTTC | CASTRSRGHEQFF
15 | TRBJ2-1 | TRBV28 | TRBD2 | - | TGTGCCAGCAGTTTATATCCGGGGGGGCCAAATGAGCAGTTCTTC | CASSLYPGGPNEQFF
12 | TRBJ2-1 | TRBV6-6 | - | few | TGTGCCAGCAGTTCAGGGCGGAATGAGCAGTTCTTC | CASSSGRNEQFF
14 | TRBJ2-7 | TRBV23-1 | TRBD1 | few | TGCGCCAGCGTAACCGGGACAGGGTTCTACGAGCAGTACTTC | CASVTGTGFYEQYF
14 | TRBJ2-7 | TRBV12-3/TRBV12-4 | TRBD1 | few | TGTGCCAGCAGTTACCGGGACAGGGTGGACGAGCAGTACTTC | CASSYRDRVDEQYF
16 | TRBJ2-1 | TRBV20-1 | TRBD2 | once | TGCAGTGCACTACTAGCGGGACCGGTCTCCTACAATGAGCAGTTCTTC | CSALLAGPVSYNEQFF
13 | TRBJ1-2 | TRBV6-2/TRBV6-3 | - | - | TGTGCCAGTCGACAGCCACCTAGCTATGGCTACACCTTC | CASRQPPSYGYTF
13 | TRBJ2-7 | TRBV28 | - | - | TGTGCCAGCACGTCCGGGGACACCTACGAGCAGTACTTC | CASTSGDTYEQYF
16 | TRBJ2-2 | TRBV15 | TRBD2 | - | TGTGCCACCAGCCCGCTTTGGAGCGGGAGCACCGGGGAGCTGTTTTTT | CATSPLWSGSTGELFF
15 | TRBJ1-6 | TRBV20-1 | - | - | TGCAGTGCTAGAGCCGCGGGGGGACTGAATTCACCCCTCCACTTT | CSARAAGGLNSPLHF
15 | TRBJ2-1 | TRBV18 | TRBD2 | - | TGTGCCAGCTCAACACTAGCGGGATCGGCCAATGAGCAGTTCTTC | CASSTLAGSANEQFF
15 | TRBJ2-5 | TRBV4-1 | - | - | TGCGCCAGCAGCCAAGAAAGGGGGATCTGGGAGACCCAGTACTTC | CASSQERGIWETQYF
14 | TRBJ2-1 | TRBV15 | - | - | TGTGCCACCAGCAGAGTGCCACTTGACAATGAGCAGTTCTTC | CATSRVPLDNEQFF
15 | TRBJ2-7 | TRBV19 | - | - | TGTGCCAGTAGTATTAAAGTGGACGGCACCTACGAGCAGTACTTC | CASSIKVDGTYEQYF
15 | TRBJ2-7 | TRBV7-2 | - | many | TGTGCCAGCAGCTTACTCGCGCCCAGCTCCTACGAGCAGTACTTC | CASSLLAPSSYEQYF
13 | TRBJ2-7 | TRBV12-3/TRBV12-4 | - | many | TGTGCCAGCAGTATAGGGGGAATCTACGAGCAGTACTTC | CASSIGGIYEQYF
14 | TRBJ1-3 | TRBV7-9 | - | few | TGTGCCAGCGTTCGGGGGGGCTCTGGAAACACCATATATTTT | CASVRGGSGNTIYF
16 | TRBJ2-2 | TRBV5-1 | TRBD2 | few | TGCGCCAGCAGCTTGTGGAGCGGGAGAGACACCGGGGAGCTGTTTTTT | CASSLWSGRDTGELFF
12 | TRBJ2-7 | TRBV29-1 | - | - | TGCAGCGTTGTCAGGGAAGGGTACGAGCAGTACTTC | CSVVREGYEQYF
14 | TRBJ1-6 | TRBV6-1 | TRBD1 | few | TGTGCCAGCAGTCGGGCGGGACAGCATTCACCCCTCCACTTT | CASSRAGQHSPLHF
13 | TRBJ1-6 | TRBV7-2 | - | many | TGTGCCAGCAGCTCCCTCTATAATTCACCCCTCCACTTT | CASSSLYNSPLHF
16 | TRBJ2-3 | TRBV11-2 | - | - | TGTGCCAGCAGCTTTACTCAGGGGTGGGGCACAGATACGCAGTATTTT | CASSFTQGWGTDTQYF
15 | TRBJ2-7 | TRBV11-2 | - | - | TGTGCCAGCAGCTCGGGCGGGACAAATTCCTACGAGCAGTACTTC | CASSSGGTNSYEQYF
15 | TRBJ2-7 | TRBV3-1 | TRBD1 | - | TGTGCCAGCAGCTTGCCGGGACAGGGGGTTAACGAGCAGTACTTC | CASSLPGQGVNEQYF
13 | TRBJ2-4 | TRBV5-1 | TRBD2 | - | TGCGCCAGCAGCTCGGGAGGGGATGACATTCAGTACTTC | CASSSGGDDIQYF
14 | TRBJ2-5 | TRBV7-2 | TRBD2 | many | TGTGCCAGCAGCTTATTAGCGGGAGTGGAGACCCAGTACTTC | CASSLLAGVETQYF
15 | TRBJ1-2 | TRBV7-2 | TRBD1 | few | TGTGCCAGCAGCTCCCGGGACAGGACGCGTCATGGCTACACCTTC | CASSSRDRTRHGYTF
15 | TRBJ1-5 | TRBV9 | - | - | TGTGCCAGCAGCCCTGAGGGTACAAGCAATCAGCCCCAGCATTTT | CASSPEGTSNQPQHF
16 | TRBJ1-2 | TRBV6-6 | - | - | TGTGCCAGCACTTCATTCGGGGGGTCCCGGAACTATGGCTACACCTTC | CASTSFGGSRNYGYTF
15 | TRBJ2-1 | TRBV6-2/TRBV6-3 | TRBD2 | - | TGTGCCAGCAGTAGGGACTACAGCTCCTACAATGAGCAGTTCTTC | CASSRDYSSYNEQFF
13 | TRBJ2-7 | TRBV20-1 | - | few | TGCAGTGCTAGAGATTCGGCAGTCTCTGAGCAGTACTTC | CSARDSAVSEQYF
16 | TRBJ2-1 | TRBV6-2/TRBV6-3 | - | few | TGTGCCAGCAGGCCCGGGACCATACTGGGTCTCTATGAGCAGTTCTTC | CASRPGTILGLYEQFF
13 | TRBJ1-4 | TRBV19 | - | - | TGTGCCAGTGGACGCAGGCATAATGAAAAACTGTTTTTT | CASGRRHNEKLFF
13 | TRBJ1-2 | TRBV19 | TRBD1 | few | TGTGCCAGCCACTTGGACAGGGTCCATGGCTACACCTTC | CASHLDRVHGYTF
14 | TRBJ2-7 | TRBV3-1 | - | - | TGTGCCAGCACCACCCCTACCCCGCCTTACGAGCAGTACTTC | CASTTPTPPYEQYF
16 | TRBJ2-7 | TRBV5-1 | - | - | TGCGCCAGCAGCCCGGATCCGGGGCTGAGCTCCTACGAGCAGTACTTC | CASSPDPGLSSYEQYF
16 | TRBJ1-5 | TRBV19 | - | - | TGTGCCAGTAGTATATTTCCCTTTTTACTCAATCAGCCCCAGCATTTT | CASSIFPFLLNQPQHF
14 | TRBJ2-1 | TRBV19 | TRBD1 | - | TGTGCTAGTAGTATAGGACAGGGCCACAATGAGCAGTTCTTC | CASSIGQGHNEQFF
14 | TRBJ2-5 | TRBV20-1 | - | - | TGCAGTGCTAGAGATATGAGGGCAGGAGAGACCCAGTACTTC | CSARDMRAGETQYF
17 | TRBJ2-2 | TRBV11-2 | TRBD2 | few | TGTGCTAGCAGCTTAGCTCCCGGGGGGATCGTAGGCGGGGAGCTGTTTTTT | CASSLAPGGIVGGELFF
13 | TRBJ1-1 | TRBV19 | - | - | TGTGCCAGTGCAGGACAAGGGGAAACTGAAGCTTTCTTT | CASAGQGETEAFF
14 | TRBJ2-3 | TRBV7-2 | TRBD2 | many | TGTGCCAGCAGCTATACTAGCGGGGGAGATACGCAGTATTTT | CASSYTSGGDTQYF
17 | TRBJ2-5 | TRBV27 | - | - | TGTGCCAGCCAGGGACTCGGGGGGACAGCCTCTCAAGAGACCCAGTACTTC | CASQGLGGTASQETQYF
15 | TRBJ2-7 | TRBV7-2 | - | few | TGTGCCAGCAGCTTAAGGGAACTATCCGAATACGAGCAGTACTTC | CASSLRELSEYEQYF